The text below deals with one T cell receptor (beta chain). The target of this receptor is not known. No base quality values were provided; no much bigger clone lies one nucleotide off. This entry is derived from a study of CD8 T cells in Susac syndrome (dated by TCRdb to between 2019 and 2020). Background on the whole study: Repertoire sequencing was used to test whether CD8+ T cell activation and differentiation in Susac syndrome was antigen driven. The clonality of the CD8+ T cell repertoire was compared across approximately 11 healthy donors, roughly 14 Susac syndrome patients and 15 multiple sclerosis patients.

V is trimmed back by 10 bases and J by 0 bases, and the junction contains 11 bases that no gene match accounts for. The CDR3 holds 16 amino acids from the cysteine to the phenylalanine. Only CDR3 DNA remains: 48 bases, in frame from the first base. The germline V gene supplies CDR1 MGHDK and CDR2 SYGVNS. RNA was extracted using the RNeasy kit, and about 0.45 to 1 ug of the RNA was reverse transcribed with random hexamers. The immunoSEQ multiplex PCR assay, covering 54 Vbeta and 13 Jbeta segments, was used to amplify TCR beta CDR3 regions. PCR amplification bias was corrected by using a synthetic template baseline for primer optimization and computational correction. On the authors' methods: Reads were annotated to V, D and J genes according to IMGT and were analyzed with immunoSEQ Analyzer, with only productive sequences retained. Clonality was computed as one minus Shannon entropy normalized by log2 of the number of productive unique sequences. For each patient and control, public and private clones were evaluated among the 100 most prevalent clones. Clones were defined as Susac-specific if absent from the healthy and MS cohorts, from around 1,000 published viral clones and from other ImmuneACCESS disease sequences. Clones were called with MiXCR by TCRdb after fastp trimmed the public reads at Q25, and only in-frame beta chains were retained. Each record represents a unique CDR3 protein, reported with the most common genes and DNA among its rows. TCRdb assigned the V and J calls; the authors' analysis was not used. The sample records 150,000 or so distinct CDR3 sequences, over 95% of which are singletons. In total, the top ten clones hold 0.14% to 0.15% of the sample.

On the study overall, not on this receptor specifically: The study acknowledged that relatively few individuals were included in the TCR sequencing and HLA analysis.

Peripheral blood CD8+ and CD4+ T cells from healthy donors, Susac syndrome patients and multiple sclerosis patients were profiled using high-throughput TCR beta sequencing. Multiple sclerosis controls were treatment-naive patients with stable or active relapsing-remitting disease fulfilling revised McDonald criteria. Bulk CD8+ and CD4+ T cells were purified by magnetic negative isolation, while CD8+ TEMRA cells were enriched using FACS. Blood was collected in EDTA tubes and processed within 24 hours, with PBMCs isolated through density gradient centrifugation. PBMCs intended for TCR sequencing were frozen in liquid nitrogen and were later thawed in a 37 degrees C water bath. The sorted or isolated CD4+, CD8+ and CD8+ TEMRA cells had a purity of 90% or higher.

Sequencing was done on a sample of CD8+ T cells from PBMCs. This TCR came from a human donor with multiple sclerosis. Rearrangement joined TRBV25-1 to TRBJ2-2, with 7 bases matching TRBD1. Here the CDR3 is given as CATQIGTVPNTGELFF. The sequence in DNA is TGTGCCACCCAGATAGGGACAGTCCCGAACACCGGGGAGCTGTTTTTT.